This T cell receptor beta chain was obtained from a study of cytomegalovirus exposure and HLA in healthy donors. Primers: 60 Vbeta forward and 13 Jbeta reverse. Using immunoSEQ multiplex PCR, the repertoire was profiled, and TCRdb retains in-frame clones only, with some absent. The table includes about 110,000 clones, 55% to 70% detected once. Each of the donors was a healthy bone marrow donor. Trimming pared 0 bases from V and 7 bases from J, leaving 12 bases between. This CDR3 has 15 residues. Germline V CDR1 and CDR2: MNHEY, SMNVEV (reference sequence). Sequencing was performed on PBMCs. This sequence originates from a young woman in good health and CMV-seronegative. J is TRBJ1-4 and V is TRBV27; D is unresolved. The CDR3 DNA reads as TGTGCCAGCAGTTTATCGCGTGTCTCGAGTGAAAAACTGTTTTTT. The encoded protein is CASSLSRVSSEKLFF. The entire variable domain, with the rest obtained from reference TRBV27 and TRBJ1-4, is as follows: EAQVTQNPRYLITVTGKKLTVTCSQNMNHEYMSWYRQDPGLGLRQIYYSMNVEVTDKGDVPEGYKVSRKEKRNFPLILESPSPNQTSLYFCASSLSRVSSEKLFFGSGTQLSVL.